This T cell receptor (beta chain) is from a study of T cell responses to AZD1222 COVID-19 vaccine. Regarding the study as a whole: Only a handful of AZD1222 recipients tested seropositive at baseline.

The assay was immunoSEQ multiplex PCR, and TCRdb's table has in-frame clones only and misses some. The profile shows some 95,000 clones, approximately 89% of them singletons. J lost 6 bases, V lost 6 bases, and 14 bases had no gene match. Germline lookup yields CDR1 LNHDA and CDR2 SQIVND (reference sequence). This CDR3 has 16 residues. On this clone: Its target is not known.

The material sequenced was peripheral blood, taken on day 0 of MenACWY control vaccination. This chain links TRBV19 with TRBJ1-2; TRBD1 agrees at 9 bases. The source of this sequence is an adult in good health. Here the CDR3 DNA reads TGTGCCAGTAGGTTGAGTGGGGACAGGGATGTACATGGCTACACCTTC. Amino acid sequence: CASRLSGDRDVHGYTF.